Listed here is a single T cell receptor beta chain. The data belong to a study of cytomegalovirus exposure and HLA in healthy donors. With 60 Vbeta and 13 Jbeta primers, the PCR was carried out. Repertoires were generated with immunoSEQ multiplex PCR, while TCRdb's copy carries only in-frame clones and drops some. Here the sample spans 150,000 to 200,000 clones, about 76% being singletons. The germline CDR1 and CDR2 sequences are MNHEY and SMNVEV (reference sequence). The CDR3 runs to 15 residues. J gave up 3 bases and V 6 bases, and 9 bases lay outside the gene matches. It was healthy bone marrow donors who served as donors.

The chain joins TRBV27 to TRBJ1-1; TRBD1 agrees at 8 bases. This clonotype was sampled from a woman aged 45-60 years in good health and CMV-seronegative. The sequencing input was PBMCs. The CDR3 sequence: CASSRVDRAHTEAFF. CDR3 coding DNA: TGTGCCAGCAGCCGAGTGGACAGGGCCCACACTGAAGCTTTCTTT.